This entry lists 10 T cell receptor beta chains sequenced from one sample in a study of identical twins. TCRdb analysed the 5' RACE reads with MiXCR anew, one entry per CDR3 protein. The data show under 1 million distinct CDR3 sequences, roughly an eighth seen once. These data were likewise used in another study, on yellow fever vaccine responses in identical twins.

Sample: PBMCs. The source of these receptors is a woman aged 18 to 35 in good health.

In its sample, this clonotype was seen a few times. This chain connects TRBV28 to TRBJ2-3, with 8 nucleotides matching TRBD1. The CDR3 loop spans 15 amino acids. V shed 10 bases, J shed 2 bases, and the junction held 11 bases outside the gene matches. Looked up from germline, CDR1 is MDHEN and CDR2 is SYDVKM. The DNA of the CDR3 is TGTGCCACCCGGCCGGGGACAGGATACACAGATACGCAGTATTTT. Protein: CATRPGTGYTDTQYF. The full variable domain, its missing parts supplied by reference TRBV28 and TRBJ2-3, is DVKVTQSSRYLVKRTGEKVFLECVQDMDHENMFWYRQDPGLGLRLIYFSYDVKMKEKGDIPEGYSVSREKKERFSLILESASTNQTSMYLCATRPGTGYTDTQYFGPGTRLTVL.

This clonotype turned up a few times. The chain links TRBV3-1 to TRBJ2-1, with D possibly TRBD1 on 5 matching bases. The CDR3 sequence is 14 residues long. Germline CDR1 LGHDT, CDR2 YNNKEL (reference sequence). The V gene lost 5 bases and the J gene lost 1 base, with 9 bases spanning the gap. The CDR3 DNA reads TGTGCCAGCAGCTTACAGGCTTCCTACAATGAGCAGTTCTTC. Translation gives CASSLQASYNEQFF.

CDR3 in amino acids: CASSLVGQGSSGANVLTF. CDR3 nucleotides: TGTGCCAGCAGTTTAGTTGGACAGGGCTCGTCTGGGGCCAACGTCCTGACTTTC. The chain is built from TRBV27 and TRBJ2-6; 8 bases are shared with TRBD1. This CDR3 has 18 residues. The trim removed 2 bases at V and 1 base at J, leaving 7 bases unmatched. Per the germline V gene, CDR1 is MNHEY and CDR2 is SMNVEV (reference sequence).

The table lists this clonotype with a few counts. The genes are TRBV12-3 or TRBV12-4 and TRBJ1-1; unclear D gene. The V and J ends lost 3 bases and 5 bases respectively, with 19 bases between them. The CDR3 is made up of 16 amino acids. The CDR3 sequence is CASSFFATGPRTEAFF. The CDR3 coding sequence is TGTGCCAGCAGTTTTTTCGCGACCGGACCGCGGACTGAAGCTTTCTTT.

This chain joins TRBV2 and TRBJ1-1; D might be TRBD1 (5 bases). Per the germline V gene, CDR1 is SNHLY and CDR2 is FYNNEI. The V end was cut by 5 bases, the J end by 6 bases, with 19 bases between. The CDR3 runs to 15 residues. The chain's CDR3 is CASSQLGPRGAEAFF. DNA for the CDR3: TGTGCCAGCAGTCAGCTAGGGCCTCGGGGGGCTGAAGCTTTCTTT.

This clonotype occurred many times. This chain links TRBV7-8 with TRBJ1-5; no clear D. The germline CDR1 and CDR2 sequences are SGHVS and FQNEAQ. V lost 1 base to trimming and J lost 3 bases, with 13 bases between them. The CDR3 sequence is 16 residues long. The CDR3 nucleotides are TGTGCCAGCAGCTTAGTGGTGGGTTACGACAATCAGCCCCAGCATTTT. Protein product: CASSLVVGYDNQPQHF.

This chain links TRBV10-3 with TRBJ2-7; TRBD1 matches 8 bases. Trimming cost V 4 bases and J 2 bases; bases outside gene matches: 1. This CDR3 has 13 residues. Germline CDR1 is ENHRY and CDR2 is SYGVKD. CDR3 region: CAISVDRAYEQYV. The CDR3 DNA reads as TGTGCCATCAGTGTGGACAGGGCCTACGAGCAGTACGTC.

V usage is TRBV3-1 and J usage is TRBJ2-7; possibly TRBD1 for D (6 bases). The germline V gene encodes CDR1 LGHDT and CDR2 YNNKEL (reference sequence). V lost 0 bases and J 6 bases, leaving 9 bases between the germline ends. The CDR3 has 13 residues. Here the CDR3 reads CASSQETGPEQYF. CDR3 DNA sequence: TGTGCCAGCAGCCAAGAAACAGGGCCCGAGCAGTACTTC.

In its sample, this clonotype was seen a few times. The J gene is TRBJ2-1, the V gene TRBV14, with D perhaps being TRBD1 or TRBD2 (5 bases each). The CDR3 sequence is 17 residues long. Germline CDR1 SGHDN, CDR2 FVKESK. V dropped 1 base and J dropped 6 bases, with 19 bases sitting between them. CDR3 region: CASSQAVGALDSNEQFF. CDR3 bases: TGTGCCAGCAGCCAAGCGGTCGGGGCGCTTGATTCCAATGAGCAGTTCTTC.

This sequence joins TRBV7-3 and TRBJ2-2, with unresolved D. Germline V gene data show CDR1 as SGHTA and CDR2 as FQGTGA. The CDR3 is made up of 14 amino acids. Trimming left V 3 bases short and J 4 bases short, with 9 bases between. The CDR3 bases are TGTGCCAGCAGCTTCTATGTGGGCACCGGGGAGCTGTTTTTT. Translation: CASSFYVGTGELFF. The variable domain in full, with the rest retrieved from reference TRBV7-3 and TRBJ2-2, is GAGVSQTPSNKVTEKGKYVELRCDPISGHTALYWYRQSLGQGPEFLIYFQGTGAADDSGLPNDRFFAVRPEGSVSTLKIQRTERGDSAVYLCASSFYVGTGELFFGEGSRLTVL.